This T cell receptor (beta chain) derives from a study of CD8+CD57+ T cells in acquired aplastic anemia. Overall study context: Mean DNA quantity obtained from sorted CD4+ and CD8+ cells was about 3 ug. Notes on the study in general: The study found no significant CD8+ Simpson's diversity difference between patients and controls. In common between the patients and the controls were around 30 CD8+ CDR3 sequences.

Per germline, CDR1 SEHNR and CDR2 FQNEAQ (reference sequence). The V end lost 5 bases, the J end lost 14 bases, and 13 bases lay between the germline ends. The CDR3 sequence is 12 residues long. Genomic DNA, serving as template, underwent TCR beta VDJ and CDR3 profiling. TCRdb reprocessed the reads with MiXCR, giving one entry per CDR3 protein. This sample has hundreds of thousands of distinct CDR3 sequences, with about a third found just once. With regard to this clonotype: The antigen is not known.

All sequencing subjects had displayed CD8+CD57+ cell expansion on flow cytometry. No patient had been given any therapy when blood was sampled. J is TRBJ1-6 and V is TRBV7-9; D not certain. The clonotype originates from a human donor with aplastic anemia. The sample consisted of sorted CD4+, CD8+, or CD8+CD57+ T cells (not recorded which) from PBMCs. This chain's CDR3 is CASSVPPWALHF. The CDR3 region has the DNA TGTGCCAGCAGCGTACCTCCCTGGGCCCTCCACTTT. Drawing the rest from reference TRBV7-9 and TRBJ1-6, the complete variable domain is DTGVSQNPRHKITKRGQNVTFRCDPISEHNRLYWYRQTLGQGPEFLTYFQNEAQLEKSRLLSDRFSAERPKGSFSTLEIQRTEQGDSAMYLCASSVPPWALHFGNGTRLTVT.